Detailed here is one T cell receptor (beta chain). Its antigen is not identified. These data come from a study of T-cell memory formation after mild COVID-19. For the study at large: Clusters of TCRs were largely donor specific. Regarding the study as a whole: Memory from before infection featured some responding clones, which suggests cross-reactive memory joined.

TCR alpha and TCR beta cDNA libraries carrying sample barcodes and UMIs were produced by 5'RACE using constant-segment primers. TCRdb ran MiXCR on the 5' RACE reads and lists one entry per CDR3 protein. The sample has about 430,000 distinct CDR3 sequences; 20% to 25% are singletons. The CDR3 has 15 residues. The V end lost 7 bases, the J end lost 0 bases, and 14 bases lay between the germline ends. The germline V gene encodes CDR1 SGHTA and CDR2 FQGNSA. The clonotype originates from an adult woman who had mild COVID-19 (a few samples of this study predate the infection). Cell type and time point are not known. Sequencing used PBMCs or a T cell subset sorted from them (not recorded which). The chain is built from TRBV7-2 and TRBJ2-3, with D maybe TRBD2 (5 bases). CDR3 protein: CASTPSGFSTDTQYF. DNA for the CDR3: TGTGCCAGCACCCCGTCGGGGTTCAGCACAGATACGCAGTATTTT. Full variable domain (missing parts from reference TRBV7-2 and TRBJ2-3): GAGVSQSPSNKVTEKGKDVELRCDPISGHTALYWYRQSLGQGLEFLIYFQGNSAPDKSGLPSDRFSAERTGGSVSTLTIQRTQQEDSAVYLCASTPSGFSTDTQYFGPGTRLTVL.